This T cell receptor beta chain originates from a study of Tregs in tolerant kidney transplant recipients. At the level of the study: Recipients received nonmyeloablative bone marrow transplants from related graft donors, with transient mixed chimerism. Study-wide points: The most relevant donor-specific Treg TCRbeta repertoire apparently came from expansion with activated donor B cells. Nucleotide sequences could not be compared across some patients' samples due to primer changes.

The CDR3 contains 14 residues. V was cut by 1 base and J by 4 bases, with 9 bases left in between. CDR1 LNHNV and CDR2 YYDKDF come from the germline V gene (reference sequence). For this clone: Antigen unknown.

Unstimulated Tregs (CD4+CD25+CD127-) and CD4+CD25- non-Tregs were sorted from PBMCs. The method was immunoSEQ multiplex PCR; TCRdb's version includes in-frame clones alone and lacks a portion of them. The repertoire has about 100,000 clones, 93% of them found once; the top ten carry 0.46%. This chain joins TRBV15 and TRBJ2-3; possible D gene TRBD1, 6 bases. This TCR derives from a human donor who received a combined kidney and bone marrow transplant. The sequencing used CD4+ T cells from blood, collected before the transplant. The CDR3 here is CATSRGHRADTQYF. In DNA form, the CDR3 reads TGTGCCACCAGCAGAGGACACAGGGCAGATACGCAGTATTTT.